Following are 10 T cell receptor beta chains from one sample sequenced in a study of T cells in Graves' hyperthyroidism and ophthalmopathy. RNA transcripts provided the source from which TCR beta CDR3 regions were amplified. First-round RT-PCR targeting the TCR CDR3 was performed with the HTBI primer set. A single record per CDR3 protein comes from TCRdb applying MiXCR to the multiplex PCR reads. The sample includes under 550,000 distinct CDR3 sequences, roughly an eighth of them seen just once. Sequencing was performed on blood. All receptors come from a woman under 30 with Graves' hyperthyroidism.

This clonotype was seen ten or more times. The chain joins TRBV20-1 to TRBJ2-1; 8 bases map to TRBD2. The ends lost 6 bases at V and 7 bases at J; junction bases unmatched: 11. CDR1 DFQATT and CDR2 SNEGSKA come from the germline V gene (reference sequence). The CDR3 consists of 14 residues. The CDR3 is CSAKPLAASNEQFF. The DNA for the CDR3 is TGCAGTGCGAAGCCACTAGCGGCATCGAATGAGCAGTTCTTC.

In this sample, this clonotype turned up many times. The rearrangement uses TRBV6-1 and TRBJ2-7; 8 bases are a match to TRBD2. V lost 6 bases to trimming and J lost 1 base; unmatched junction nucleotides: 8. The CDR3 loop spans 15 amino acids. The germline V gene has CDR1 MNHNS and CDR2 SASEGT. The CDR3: CASRGAIAGSYEQYF. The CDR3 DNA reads TGTGCCAGCAGAGGAGCCATAGCGGGGTCCTACGAGCAGTACTTC.

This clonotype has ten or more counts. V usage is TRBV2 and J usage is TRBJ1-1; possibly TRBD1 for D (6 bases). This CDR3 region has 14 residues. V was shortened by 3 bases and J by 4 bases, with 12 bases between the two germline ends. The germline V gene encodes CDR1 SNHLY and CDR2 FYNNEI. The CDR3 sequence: CASSDFRGGTEAFF. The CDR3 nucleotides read TGTGCCAGCAGTGATTTCAGGGGAGGCACTGAAGCTTTCTTT. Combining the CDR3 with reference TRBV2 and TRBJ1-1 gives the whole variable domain EPEVTQTPSHQVTQMGQEVILRCVPISNHLYFYWYRQILGQKVEFLVSFYNNEISEKSEIFDDQFSVERPDGSNFTLKIRSTKLEDSAMYFCASSDFRGGTEAFFGQGTRLTVV.

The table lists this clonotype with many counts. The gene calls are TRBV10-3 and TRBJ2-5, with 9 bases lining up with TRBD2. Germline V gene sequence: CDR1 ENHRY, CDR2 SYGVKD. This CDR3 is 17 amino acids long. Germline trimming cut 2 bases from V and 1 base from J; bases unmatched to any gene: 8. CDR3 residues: CAISEPTGTSSQETQYF. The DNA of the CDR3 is TGTGCCATCAGTGAGCCAACAGGGACTAGCAGCCAAGAGACCCAGTACTTC.

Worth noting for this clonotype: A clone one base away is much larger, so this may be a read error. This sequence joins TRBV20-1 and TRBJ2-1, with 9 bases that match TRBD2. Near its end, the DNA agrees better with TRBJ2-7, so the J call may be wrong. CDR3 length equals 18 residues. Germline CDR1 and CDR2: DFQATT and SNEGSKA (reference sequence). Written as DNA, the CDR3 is TGCAGTGCTAGAGATAGCGGAAGCGGGAGGAGGACCTACAATGAGCAGTACTTC. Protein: CSARDSGSGRRTYNEQYF.

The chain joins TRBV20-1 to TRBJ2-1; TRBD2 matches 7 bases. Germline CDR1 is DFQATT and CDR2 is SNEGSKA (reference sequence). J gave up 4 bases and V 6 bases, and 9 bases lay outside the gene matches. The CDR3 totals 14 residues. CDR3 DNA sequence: TGCAGTGCACCGAGAGCGGGACCTTACAATGAGCAGTTCTTC. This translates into CSAPRAGPYNEQFF.

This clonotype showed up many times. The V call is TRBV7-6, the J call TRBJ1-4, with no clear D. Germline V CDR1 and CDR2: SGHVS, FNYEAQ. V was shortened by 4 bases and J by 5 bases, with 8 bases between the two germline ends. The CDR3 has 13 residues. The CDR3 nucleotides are TGTGCCAGCAGCTCGGGCCTCAATGAAAAACTGTTTTTT. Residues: CASSSGLNEKLFF.

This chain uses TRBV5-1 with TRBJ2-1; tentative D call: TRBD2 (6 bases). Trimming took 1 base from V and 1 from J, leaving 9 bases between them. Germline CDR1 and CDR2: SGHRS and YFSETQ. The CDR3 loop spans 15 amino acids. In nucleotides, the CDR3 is TGCGCCAGCAGCTTGACTAGCCAGTCCTACAATGAGCAGTTCTTC. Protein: CASSLTSQSYNEQFF.

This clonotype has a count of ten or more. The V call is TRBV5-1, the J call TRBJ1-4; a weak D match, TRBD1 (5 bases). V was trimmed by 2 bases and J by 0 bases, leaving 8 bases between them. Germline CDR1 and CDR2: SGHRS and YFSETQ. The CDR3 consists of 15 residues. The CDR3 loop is CASSFGGTTNEKLFF. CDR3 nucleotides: TGCGCCAGCAGCTTCGGGGGGACAACTAATGAAAAACTGTTTTTT.

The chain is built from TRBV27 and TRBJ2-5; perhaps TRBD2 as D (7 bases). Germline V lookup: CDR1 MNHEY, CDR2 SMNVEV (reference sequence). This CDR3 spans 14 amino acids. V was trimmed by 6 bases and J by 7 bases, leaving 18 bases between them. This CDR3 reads CASRTSHGGGTQYF. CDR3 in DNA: TGTGCCAGCAGGACTAGCCACGGAGGGGGGACCCAGTACTTC.